Listed below are T cell receptor beta chains from one sample, sequenced in a study of cytomegalovirus exposure and HLA in healthy donors. Repertoires were generated with immunoSEQ multiplex PCR, while TCRdb's copy carries only in-frame clones and drops some. The sample shows about 75,000 clones, around 83% of them seen only once. Material for sequencing was PBMCs. The receptors shown here come from a man between 70 and 80 years old in good health and CMV-seropositive. Each CDR3 is given with its conserved first and last residue. The D gene is left open where the match is weak. Size is omitted from some rows. Given values are once, few, many or a class for expanded clones.

V gene	clone size	J gene	D gene	CDR3 DNA	CDR3 protein
TRBV5-6	NA	TRBJ1-5	TRBD1	TGTGCCAGCAGCCCCGGACAGGAGCCCCAGCATTTT	CASSPGQEPQHF
TRBV7-9	NA	TRBJ2-5	TRBD1	TGTGCCAGCAGCTTAGTCACCGGGACAGGGGCAGAGACCCAGTACTTC	CASSLVTGTGAETQYF
TRBV5-4	NA	TRBJ1-2	NA	TGTGCCAGCAGCTTAGTCGGGCAGGGTTATGGCTACACCTTC	CASSLVGQGYGYTF
TRBV7-3	NA	TRBJ1-6	NA	TGTGCCAGCAGCTTCAACGGTAATTCACCCCTCCACTTT	CASSFNGNSPLHF
TRBV23-1	NA	TRBJ1-3	TRBD1	TGCGCCAGCACCAAAATCGGACAGGGGCCAACCAAACCCTCTGGAAACACCATATATTTT	CASTKIGQGPTKPSGNTIYF
TRBV28	NA	TRBJ1-5	TRBD1	TGTGCCAGCAGCCCCGTAGGGGGCCACCAGCCCCAGCATTTT	CASSPVGGHQPQHF
TRBV9	once	TRBJ2-3	TRBD2	TGTGCCAGCAGCGTAGTGGCTAGCGGGAGCCTAGATACGCAGTATTTT	CASSVVASGSLDTQYF
TRBV6-4	NA	TRBJ2-3	NA	TGTGCCAGCAGGGTAGCGAGGGGGGGGGATACGCAGTATTTT	CASRVARGGDTQYF
TRBV7-6	NA	TRBJ2-7	TRBD1	TGTGCCAGCAGCACAGGGGGGAACGAGCAGTACTTC	CASSTGGNEQYF
TRBV9	once	TRBJ2-1	TRBD2	TGTGCCAGCAGCGTAGCCGGCGGGAGCTCCTACAATGAGCAGTTCTTC	CASSVAGGSSYNEQFF
TRBV5-1	NA	TRBJ2-7	NA	TGCGCCAGCAGCGGGTGGACGGGAACAAACGGCGAGCAGTACTTC	CASSGWTGTNGEQYF
TRBV6-5	few	TRBJ1-1	NA	TGTGCCAGCAGCCCCAGCGGACGTAAGAACACTGAAGCTTTCTTT	CASSPSGRKNTEAFF
TRBV9	NA	TRBJ2-1	TRBD2	TGTGCCAGCAGCGTTATACCGACTAGCAGCTACAATGAGCAGTTCTTC	CASSVIPTSSYNEQFF
TRBV5-1	NA	TRBJ2-1	NA	TGCGCCAGCAGCTCTCTACCGAGCGAGACCTACAATGAGCAGTTCTTC	CASSSLPSETYNEQFF
TRBV18	NA	TRBJ2-2	NA	TGTGCCAGCTCACCGGGGAGAGGGGAGCTGTTTTTT	CASSPGRGELFF
TRBV5-1	NA	TRBJ2-2	NA	TGCGCCAGCAGCCTACTCCAACCGAACACCGGGGAGCTGTTTTTT	CASSLLQPNTGELFF
TRBV9	NA	TRBJ2-5	NA	TGTGCCAGCAGCGTAGGGAGGGAGGAGACCCAGTACTTC	CASSVGREETQYF
TRBV15	NA	TRBJ1-2	NA	TGTGCCACCAGCAGAGATCGAGGGAACTATGGCTACACCTTC	CATSRDRGNYGYTF
TRBV7-7	NA	TRBJ2-5	TRBD1	TGTGCTAGCAGCCGATCGACAGGGGCAGAGACCCAGTACTTC	CASSRSTGAETQYF
TRBV10-3	NA	TRBJ1-2	NA	TGTGCCATCAACCTAGGGGGTGGTGGCTACACCTTC	CAINLGGGGYTF
TRBV6-5	NA	TRBJ1-1	NA	TGTGCCAGCAGTTTCACTGGCGGCACTGAAGCTTTCTTT	CASSFTGGTEAFF
TRBV7-9	once	TRBJ2-7	TRBD2	TGTGCCAGCAGCTCTTATAGCGGGAGGCAATACGAGCAGTACTTC	CASSSYSGRQYEQYF
TRBV6-6	NA	TRBJ2-7	NA	TGTGCCAGCACCACGGGGGACGTGGGCAACGAGCAGTACTTC	CASTTGDVGNEQYF
TRBV28	NA	TRBJ1-5	NA	TGTGCCAGCAGCAACAGGGCCGGGAGCAATCAGCCCCAGCATTTT	CASSNRAGSNQPQHF
TRBV13	NA	TRBJ1-5	NA	TGTGCCAGCAGCTTACGCCAGGGTAGCAATCAGCCCCAGCATTTT	CASSLRQGSNQPQHF
TRBV6-5	NA	TRBJ1-1	NA	TGTGCCAGCAGTTACATGAGGAACACTGAAGCTTTCTTT	CASSYMRNTEAFF
TRBV6-6	few	TRBJ2-1	NA	TGTGCCAGCAGTTACTTAACCACAGGGTTATCTGAGCAGTTCTTC	CASSYLTTGLSEQFF
TRBV7-2	NA	TRBJ2-3	NA	TGTGCCAGCAGCTTCAGGGCGAACACAGATACGCAGTATTTT	CASSFRANTDTQYF
TRBV19	NA	TRBJ2-7	TRBD2	TGTGCCAGTAGTCTACACACTAGCGGGAACCCCTACGAGCAGTACTTC	CASSLHTSGNPYEQYF
TRBV5-4	NA	TRBJ2-3	TRBD2	TGTGCCAGCAGCTTGCGGGCTAGCGGTACTAGCACAGATACGCAGTATTTT	CASSLRASGTSTDTQYF
TRBV5-4	few	TRBJ1-2	NA	TGTGCCAGCAGTTCGGACACCTATGGCTACACCTTC	CASSSDTYGYTF
TRBV7-3	NA	TRBJ2-1	TRBD1	TGTGCCAGCAGCTACGGGGGACAGGCCTACAATGAGCAGTTCTTC	CASSYGGQAYNEQFF
TRBV7-2	NA	TRBJ2-3	NA	TGTGCCAGCAGCCCCCGCGGTGGACAGCGCACAGATACGCAGTATTTT	CASSPRGGQRTDTQYF
TRBV5-1	NA	TRBJ2-1	TRBD1	TGCGCCAGCAGCTTGGGACAGGGCGTAAATGAGCAGTTCTTC	CASSLGQGVNEQFF
TRBV6-5	NA	TRBJ2-3	TRBD1	TGTGCCAGCAGTTACCGACAGGGATCGGCAGATACGCAGTATTTT	CASSYRQGSADTQYF
TRBV28	NA	TRBJ1-1	NA	TGTGCCAGCAGAATAATAGGAGCTGAAGCTTTCTTT	CASRIIGAEAFF
TRBV25-1	NA	TRBJ2-1	TRBD2	TGTGCCAGCATGACGGGAGGGATCTACAATGAGCAGTTCTTC	CASMTGGIYNEQFF
TRBV7-7	NA	TRBJ2-5	TRBD2	TGTGCCAGCAGCGCCCGACTAGCGTTGGAGACCCAGTACTTC	CASSARLALETQYF
TRBV6-6	NA	TRBJ2-2	TRBD1	TGTGCCAGCAGTCAACCCACGACAGGGGTCGGGGAGCTGTTTTTT	CASSQPTTGVGELFF
TRBV4-2	NA	TRBJ2-3	NA	TGTGCCAGCAGCCGGTCAGGGGATCTTGCAGATACGCAGTATTTT	CASSRSGDLADTQYF
TRBV6-5	NA	TRBJ1-2	NA	TGTGCCAGCAGTTACAGGGGAAGGCATGGCTACACCTTC	CASSYRGRHGYTF
TRBV2	few	TRBJ2-5	NA	TGTGCCAGCAGCATTAGGATGGGGGCAGAAGAGACCCAGTACTTC	CASSIRMGAEETQYF
TRBV7-2	NA	TRBJ1-4	TRBD1	TGTGCCAGCAGCCAGCGGACAGGGGAGGGTGAAAAACTGTTTTTT	CASSQRTGEGEKLFF
TRBV2	NA	TRBJ1-6	TRBD1	TGTGCCAGCGCTAGAGCGGACAGGATTACTAATTCACCCCTCCACTTT	CASARADRITNSPLHF
TRBV27	NA	TRBJ2-7	TRBD1	TGTGCCAGCAGTCTCCGGACAGGGAGCTCCTACGAGCAGTACTTC	CASSLRTGSSYEQYF
TRBV10-1	NA	TRBJ2-7	NA	TGCGCCAGCAGTGAGTACGGGGGTGAGCAGTACTTC	CASSEYGGEQYF
TRBV5-1	NA	TRBJ1-4	NA	TGCGCCAGCAGCTTGTCGGGACAACGTGAGGAAAAACTGTTTTTT	CASSLSGQREEKLFF
TRBV19	NA	TRBJ1-1	NA	TGTGCCAGTATTGGGCGCGGGACGGGCACTGAAGCTTTCTTT	CASIGRGTGTEAFF
TRBV10-3	NA	TRBJ2-5	TRBD1	TGTGCCATCAGTGACCCTGGACAGGGGGCGGAGACCCAGTACTTC	CAISDPGQGAETQYF
TRBV9	few	TRBJ2-3	NA	TGTGCCAGCAGCGTGGGCCGTGGAACAGATACGCAGTATTTT	CASSVGRGTDTQYF
TRBV5-1	NA	TRBJ1-6	NA	TGCGCCAGCAGCTTGGAGGGGCCGACGACAGGAAATTCACCCCTCCACTTT	CASSLEGPTTGNSPLHF
TRBV5-1	NA	TRBJ1-1	NA	TGCGCCAGCAGCTCTTCCGCCGGGCAGGGTGAAGCTTTCTTT	CASSSSAGQGEAFF